One sample yielded the 6 T cell receptor beta chains listed below, sequenced in a study of T cell repertoires in cytomegalovirus infection. MiXCR, applied by TCRdb to the reads, yields one record per CDR3 protein. This table holds some 300,000 distinct CDR3 sequences, approximately 8.9% found once. Sequencing input: PBMCs. These receptors came from a human donor in good health (CMV status not recorded). Some clones in this sample may be carry-over from other donors' samples.

This clonotype was observed many times. The J gene is TRBJ1-1, the V gene TRBV14; 11 bases are shared with TRBD1. Germline trimming cut 3 bases from V and 0 bases from J; bases unmatched to any gene: 12. This CDR3 is 19 amino acids long. CDR1 and CDR2 (germline): SGHDN, FVKESK. The CDR3 sequence: CASSQALWTGGRLNTEAFF. In DNA form, the CDR3 reads TGTGCCAGCAGCCAGGCCCTTTGGACAGGGGGCCGACTGAACACTGAAGCTTTCTTT.

The sample holds many counts of this clonotype. The chain employs TRBV14 and TRBJ1-6, with 9 nucleotides matching TRBD1. V dropped 0 bases and J dropped 10; count of bases not matched to a gene: 4. This CDR3 comprises 15 residues. Germline V gene lookup returns CDR1 SGHDN and CDR2 FVKESK. The CDR3 protein is CASSQEGQGWSPLHF. The CDR3 DNA reads TGTGCCAGCAGCCAAGAAGGACAGGGGTGGTCACCCCTCCACTTT.

The chain joins TRBV12-3 or TRBV12-4 to TRBJ1-2, with 7 bases identical to TRBD1. V lost 6 bases to trimming and J lost 4 bases; unmatched junction nucleotides: 5. The length of the CDR3 is 13 residues. CDR3 sequence (DNA): TGTGCCAGCAGCACCTCAGGGGGCTATGGCTACACCTTC. Amino acid sequence: CASSTSGGYGYTF.

At least ten counts were recorded for this clonotype. J is TRBJ1-2 and V is TRBV7-9; no clear D gene. V shed 6 bases and J shed 6 bases, with 14 bases lying between them. CDR3 length: 13 residues. CDR1 is SEHNR and CDR2 is FQNEAQ in the germline V gene (reference sequence). This chain's CDR3 is CASSHISTDGYTF. The CDR3 DNA is TGTGCCAGCAGTCACATCAGTACGGATGGCTACACCTTC.

The chain combines TRBV5-4 with TRBJ2-4, with D hard to call. Germline values: CDR1 SGHNT, CDR2 YYREEE (reference sequence). V was pared by 0 bases and J by 5 bases, with 3 bases between. The CDR3 is 12 residues long. CDR3: CASSLEQNIQYF. CDR3 sequence (DNA): TGTGCCAGCAGCTTGGAGCAAAACATTCAGTACTTC.

With respect to this clonotype: A much larger clone differs by one base, so this may be a read error. The J gene is TRBJ1-4, the V gene TRBV20-1; a possible D gene is TRBD1 (5 bases). The V gene's germline CDR1 is DFQATT and CDR2 SNEGSKA (reference sequence). This CDR3 comprises 14 residues. As DNA, the CDR3 is TGCAGTGCTAGATCCCCAGGGAGGACCGAAAAACAGTTTTTT. The encoded protein is CSARSPGRTEKQFF.